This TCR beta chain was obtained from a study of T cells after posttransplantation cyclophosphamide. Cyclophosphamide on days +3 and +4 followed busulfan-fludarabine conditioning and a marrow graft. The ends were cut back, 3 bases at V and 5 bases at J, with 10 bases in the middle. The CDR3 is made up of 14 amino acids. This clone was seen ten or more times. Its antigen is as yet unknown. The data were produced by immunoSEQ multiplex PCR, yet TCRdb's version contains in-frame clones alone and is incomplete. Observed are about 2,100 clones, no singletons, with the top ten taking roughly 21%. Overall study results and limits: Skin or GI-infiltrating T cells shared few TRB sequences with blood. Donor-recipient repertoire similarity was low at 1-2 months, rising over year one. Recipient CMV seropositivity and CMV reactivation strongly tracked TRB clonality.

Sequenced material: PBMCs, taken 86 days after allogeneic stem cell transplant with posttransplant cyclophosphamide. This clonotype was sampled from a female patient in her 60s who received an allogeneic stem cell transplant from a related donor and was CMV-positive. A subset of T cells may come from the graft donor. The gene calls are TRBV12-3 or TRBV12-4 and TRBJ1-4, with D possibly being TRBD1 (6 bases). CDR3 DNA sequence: TGTGCCAGCAGTTTGGGGCAGGGGAATGAAAAACTGTTTTTT. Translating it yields CASSLGQGNEKLFF.